This T cell receptor beta chain stems from a study of blood T cells in healthy people across ages (dated by TCRdb to about 2015). As for the study more broadly: Template switching captured roughly one uniquely barcoded TCR beta cDNA molecule per two T cells in model experiments. To avoid experimental bias, donors of different ages were randomly spread across the sequencing lanes. The study measured age-related changes in TCR beta repertoire diversity using deep sequencing normalized with unique cDNA molecular identifiers. For two donors (one aged 18 to 29 and one aged 80 or older), the study analyzed two additional independent replicas of 1 million unique cDNA reads from the same blood draw. Donors were grouped into four age groups: young (average approximately 16 years), middle-aged (under 40), aged (around 60) and long-lived (approximately 81).

The roughly 42 donors, aged about 6 to 95 years, were systemically healthy Caucasian individuals from Russia. Each donor gave ten milliliters of peripheral blood, collected into EDTA-treated Vacutainer tubes. PBMCs were isolated by Ficoll-Paque density-gradient centrifugation, with at least 6.5 million obtained per sample. Trizol reagent was used to extract total RNA from the PBMCs, yielding at least 5.5 micrograms per sample. For every donor, flow cytometry on a PBMC aliquot measured the percentage of naive CD45RAhigh/CD27high T cells. Of note for this clonotype: Its specific antigen is unknown. Base qualities are missing; no much larger clone stands one base away.

V sheds 2 bases and J sheds 13 bases, leaving 15 bases between their ends. CDR1 MNHNS and CDR2 SASEGT are derived from the germline V gene. Its CDR3 holds 13 amino acids, cysteine through phenylalanine. Left in the record is the CDR3 DNA by itself, 39 bases read in frame from the first base. Here is what the overall study found, with its caveats: Donor CMV infection status was unknown, potentially confounding age-related changes in expanded clonotypes. Since profiling was done on bulk unsorted PBMCs, naive and antigen-experienced compartments could not be conclusively compared. Observed TCR beta diversity correlated strongly with the percentage of naive T cells measured by flow cytometry. Observed TCR beta diversity per million T cells fell roughly linearly with age, and a significant reduction was already apparent by age approximately 41. Compared with the aged group, the long-lived group had more naive CD4+ T cells, fewer expanded clones and increased TCR diversity, suggesting age selection. Estimates of total diversity based on one million sequenced T cells were considered lower bounds and underestimates.

The library was obtained by 5' RACE. The sample was run on an Illumina HiSeq 2500. The second PCR ran for about 7 to 11 cycles and used a J-beta primer mix along with a sample-barcoded 5' primer. Each TCR beta cDNA molecule received a unique molecular identifier from a template-switch 5' adaptor carrying 12 random nucleotides. Each sample yielded at least 3 million CDR3-containing paired-end reads. First-strand cDNA was synthesized from all RNA with the Mint cDNA synthesis kit, primed by a TRBC-specific oligonucleotide. All cDNA was treated with uracil-DNA glycosylase and then went through a first 18-cycle PCR with the universal primers M1SS and BC2_uni_R. In the paper's pipeline: For normalization, 1 million high-quality reads, each with a distinct molecular identifier, were randomly selected from each sample. Instead of being binned into consensus sequences, reads that shared molecular identifiers were thrown out. MiTCR, set to a Q25 quality threshold and the strictest error-elimination algorithm, was used for CDR3 identification, clonotype clustering and error correction. A nonparametric unseen species model using Euler transformation provided a lower-bound estimate of total TCR beta diversity. TCRdb cleaned the public reads at Q25 with fastp, built clones with MiXCR and kept in-frame beta chains. Merged by CDR3 protein, the rows form single entries marked with the most common genes and DNA. None of the V and J calls come from the authors' own analysis; TCRdb made them. The sample yields about 830,000 distinct CDR3 sequences; around 62% were counted once. Roughly 26% of the sample belongs to the ten largest clones.

The receptor's source is a young man in good health. Material: blood. The chain joins TRBV6-1 to TRBJ2-1; no D gene can be assigned with confidence. The CDR3 region has the sequence CASSESGVRPQFF. The DNA reads as follows: TGTGCCAGCAGTGAATCGGGTGTGCGACCACAGTTCTTC.